This T cell receptor beta chain was sequenced for a study of T cells in localized non-small cell lung cancer. Whole-study results and caveats: Of the tissues analyzed, uninvolved adjacent lung showed maximal T cell clonality, greater than tumor. Detection in adjacent lung was observed for a median 57 of the top 100 tumor clones.

Clones were read by immunoSEQ multiplex PCR, and TCRdb kept only the in-frame ones, dropping some. The sample lists about 25,000 clones, 92% occurring once. A note on this clone: No antigen is known for it.

The germline V gene encodes CDR1 SEHNR and CDR2 FQNEAQ (reference sequence). With 4 bases clipped from V and 4 bases from J, the junction kept 7 bases outside the gene matches. The CDR3 runs 14 residues. The rearrangement joins TRBV7-9 to TRBJ2-7; TRBD2 matches at 7 bases. Source: peripheral blood, taken before any cancer treatment. This clonotype originated in a woman between 35 and 75 years old with stage I lung adenocarcinoma. The CDR3 reads CASSSQRGIYEQYF. CDR3 in DNA: TGTGCCAGCAGCTCCCAGCGGGGCATATACGAGCAGTACTTC.